This entry lists 10 T cell receptor beta chains sequenced from one sample in a study of T cells in Graves' hyperthyroidism and ophthalmopathy (dated by TCRdb to about 2019). The library was generated by multiplex PCR. Sequenced using an Illumina HiSeq 2000. The TCR beta CDR3 regions were amplified from RNA transcripts. The TCR CDR3 was subjected to a first round of RT-PCR using the HTBI primer set and the Qiagen OneStep RT-PCR kit. Starting from the raw public reads, TCRdb applied fastp trimming at Q25, assembled clones with MiXCR and retained in-frame beta chains. Identical CDR3 proteins give one entry, which carries the most common genes and DNA. Within this sample are fewer than 650,000 distinct CDR3 sequences, with less than 15% of them counted one time only. Approximately 15% of the sample belongs to the ten largest clones. The sequencing input was blood. The receptors derive from a middle-aged woman with Graves' hyperthyroidism.

This clonotype was seen at least ten times. The chain carries TRBV27 and TRBJ2-1; tentatively, D is TRBD1 (5 bases). This CDR3 contains 16 residues. Germline lookup yields CDR1 MNHEY and CDR2 SMNVEV (reference sequence). Trimming took 5 bases from V and 0 from J, leaving 14 bases between them. The CDR3, as DNA: TGTGCCAGCAGTGACAGCGACCCTAGCTCCTACAATGAGCAGTTCTTC. It encodes CASSDSDPSSYNEQFF.

This clonotype was recorded at least ten times. The rearrangement joins TRBV12-3 or TRBV12-4 to TRBJ2-1, with TRBD1 identical over 9 bases. With 5 bases clipped from V and 4 bases from J, the junction kept 3 bases outside the gene matches. This CDR3 region has 14 residues. CDR3 sequence reads: CASSGGTGYNEQFF. The CDR3 coding sequence is TGTGCCAGCAGTGGGGGGACAGGGTACAATGAGCAGTTCTTC.

This chain connects TRBV28 to TRBJ2-7, with a weak D call TRBD1 (6 bases). Germline-derived CDR1 and CDR2 are MDHEN and SYDVKM. Deletions cut 4 bases from V and 3 bases from J, with 19 bases between. The CDR3 consists of 16 residues. CDR3 region: CASSSIGQTKGYEQYF. CDR3 nucleotides: TGTGCCAGCAGTTCAATTGGACAGACCAAGGGCTACGAGCAGTACTTC.

The table lists this clonotype with a few counts. A much larger clonotype is one base distant, so this may be a read error. The chain has TRBV20-1 and TRBJ1-1, with D unresolved. The CDR3 is made up of 13 amino acids. The germline gives CDR1 DFQATT, CDR2 SNEGSKA (reference sequence). The CDR3 loop reads CSARDRVGTEASF. The CDR3 DNA reads TGCAGTGCTAGAGACCGAGTCGGCACTGAAGCTTCCTTT.

This clonotype was seen many times. V usage is TRBV12-3 or TRBV12-4 and J usage is TRBJ2-7; 7 bases align to TRBD2. The CDR3 contains 13 residues. The junction had 4 bases not matched to a gene; V was cut back by 4 bases and J by 4 bases. DNA of the CDR3: TGTGCCAGCAGTTCCCTGCGGGGGTACGAGCAGTACTTC. This sequence encodes CASSSLRGYEQYF.

The CDR3 sequence: CSARVPAGEKLFF. The CDR3 DNA sequence: TGCAGTGCTAGAGTCCCTGCGGGGGAAAAACTGTTTTTT. The chain recombines TRBV20-1 with TRBJ1-4; D is undetermined. The V gene's germline CDR1 is DFQATT and CDR2 SNEGSKA (reference sequence). With 1 base removed from V and 8 bases from J, the gap between germline ends came to 11 bases. This CDR3 spans 13 amino acids.

This clonotype was counted ten times or more. This chain uses TRBV3-1 with TRBJ2-5; D might be TRBD2 (5 bases). Trimming removed 4 bases at V and 4 bases at J, with 13 bases between. This CDR3 region has 14 residues. Germline CDR1 is LGHDT and CDR2 is YNNKEL (reference sequence). The CDR3 sequence is CASSRVGGGETQYF. The CDR3 nucleotides are TGTGCCAGCAGCCGCGTCGGAGGCGGAGAGACCCAGTACTTC.

This clonotype was counted many times. The chain is built from TRBV29-1 and TRBJ2-7, with D possibly matching TRBD1 (6 bases). This CDR3 has 13 amino acids. The V end was cut by 1 base, the J end by 3 bases, with 10 bases between. From germline, CDR1 is SQVTM and CDR2 ANQGSEA. CDR3 nucleotide sequence: TGCAGCGTTGAAGGGACAGAAGTCTACGAGCAGTACTTC. Its translation: CSVEGTEVYEQYF.

The table lists this clonotype with many counts. The chain has TRBV6-1 and TRBJ1-1; 7 nucleotides line up with TRBD1. The CDR3 is 18 amino acids. Germline lookup yields CDR1 MNHNS and CDR2 SASEGT. The trim removed 5 bases at V and 0 bases at J, leaving 15 bases unmatched. The CDR3 sequence: CASSTSFKTGNMNTEAFF. The DNA of the CDR3 is TGTGCCAGCAGTACGAGTTTTAAGACAGGGAACATGAACACTGAAGCTTTCTTT.

This clonotype occurred a few times. The chain links TRBV12-3 or TRBV12-4 to TRBJ2-7; 11 nucleotides match TRBD2. V shed 6 bases, J shed 4 bases, and the junction held 5 bases outside the gene matches. The CDR3 is 14 residues long. The CDR3 DNA follows: TGTGCCAGCAGACTAGCGGGAGTTGGGTACGAGCAGTACTTC. Its protein is CASRLAGVGYEQYF.